A single T cell receptor (beta chain) is shown here with its context. The data were taken from a study of blood T cell repertoires in COVID-19. At the level of the study: COVID-19 samples from acute and convalescent phases originated in the United States, Italy and Spain. Nucleic acid was either cDNA or gDNA, and it came from T cells, B-cell-depleted T cells, or PBMCs.

Authors' data handling: Estimated nucleated cell counts came from reference gene primer amplification. Assay: immunoSEQ multiplex PCR; the TCRdb copy retains only in-frame clones and omits some. The V and J calls and the clone size are those of that table, but D and trimming were determined from the DNA. The repertoire has 130,000 or so clones, approximately 88% of them found once; the top ten carry more than 1.4%. In germline, CDR1 is SNHLY, CDR2 FYNNEI. V lost 9 bases to trimming and J lost 9 bases; unmatched junction nucleotides: 3. CDR3 length: 11 amino acids. The sequence was obtained from a man between 60 and 70 years old with acute or convalescent COVID-19. The sequencing sample was made of peripheral blood. The rearrangement joins TRBV2 to TRBJ2-4; TRBD1 matches 9 bases. DNA of the CDR3: TGTGCCAGACAGGGGGCTGGCATTCAGTACTTC. It yields the protein CARQGAGIQYF.